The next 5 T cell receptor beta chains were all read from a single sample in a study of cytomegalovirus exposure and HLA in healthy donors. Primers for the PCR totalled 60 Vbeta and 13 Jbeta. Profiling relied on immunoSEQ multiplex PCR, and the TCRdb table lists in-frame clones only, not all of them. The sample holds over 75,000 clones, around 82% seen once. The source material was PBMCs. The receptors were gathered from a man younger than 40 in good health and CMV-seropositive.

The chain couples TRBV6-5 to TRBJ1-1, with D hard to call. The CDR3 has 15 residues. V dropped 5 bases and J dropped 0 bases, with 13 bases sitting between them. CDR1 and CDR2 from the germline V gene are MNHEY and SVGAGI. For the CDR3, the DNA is TGTGCCAGCAGTAGGAGGGTAGGCCTGAACACTGAAGCTTTCTTT. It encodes CASSRRVGLNTEAFF.

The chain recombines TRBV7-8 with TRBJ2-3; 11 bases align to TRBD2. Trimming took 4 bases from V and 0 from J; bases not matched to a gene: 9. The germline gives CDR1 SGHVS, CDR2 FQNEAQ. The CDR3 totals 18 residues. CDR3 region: CASSYPLAGGPSTDTQYF. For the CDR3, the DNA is TGTGCCAGCAGCTATCCCCTAGCGGGAGGCCCCAGCACAGATACGCAGTATTTT.

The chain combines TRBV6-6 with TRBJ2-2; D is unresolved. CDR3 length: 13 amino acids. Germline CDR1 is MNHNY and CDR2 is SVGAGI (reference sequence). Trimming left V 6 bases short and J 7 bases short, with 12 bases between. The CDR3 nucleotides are TGTGCCAGCAGCCATACGCCGGTCGGGGAGCTGTTTTTT. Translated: CASSHTPVGELFF.

The DNA of the CDR3 is TGTGCCAGTATAACGGGCGGGGAGCAGTTCTTC. Translation gives CASITGGEQFF. The chain employs TRBV19 and TRBJ2-1; weak D call: TRBD2 (5 bases). V was trimmed by 7 bases and J by 10 bases, leaving 11 bases between them. Germline V gene data show CDR1 as LNHDA and CDR2 as SQIVND (reference sequence). The length of the CDR3 is 11 residues. The full variable domain, with the rest looked up from reference TRBV19 and TRBJ2-1, is DGGITQSPKYLFRKEGQNVTLSCEQNLNHDAMYWYRQDPGQGLRLIYYSQIVNDFQKGDIAEGYSVSREKKESFPLTVTSAQKNPTAFYLCASITGGEQFFGPGTRLTVL.

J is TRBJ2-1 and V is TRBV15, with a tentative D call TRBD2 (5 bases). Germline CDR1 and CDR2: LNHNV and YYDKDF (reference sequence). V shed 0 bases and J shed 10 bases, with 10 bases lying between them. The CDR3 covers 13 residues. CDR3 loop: CATSRDRREEQFF. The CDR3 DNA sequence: TGTGCCACCAGCAGAGATCGACGGGAAGAGCAGTTCTTC.